This T cell receptor beta chain was observed in a study of identical twins. One entry per CDR3 protein results from TCRdb running MiXCR on the 5' RACE reads. The sample has around 490,000 distinct CDR3 sequences, roughly an eighth seen once. CDR3 size: 14 residues. Germline CDR1 reads SQVTM; CDR2 reads ANQGSEA. V gave up 5 bases and J gave up 5 bases, with 18 bases separating them. This clonotype was recorded at least ten times. The same sample was also studied in work on yellow fever vaccine responses in identical twins.

The sequence came from a woman in her late teens or twenties in good health. The sample consisted of CD4+ T cells sorted from blood. This chain uses TRBV29-1 with TRBJ1-1; D is ambiguous. CDR3 nucleotide sequence: TGCAGCGTTAGGGCAGTCCAAGGTTTTACTGAAGCTTTCTTT. This encodes CSVRAVQGFTEAFF.